This T cell receptor (beta chain) was retrieved from a study of OX40 agonist ivuxolimab in advanced cancers. For the study at large: Treatment of patients was with ivuxolimab, an agonistic anti-OX40 (CD134) antibody.

Details on this clone: The antigen is undetermined.

The data were produced by immunoSEQ multiplex PCR, yet TCRdb's version contains in-frame clones alone and is incomplete. The sample has tens of thousands of clones, about 88% seen once. Study conclusions and caveats: At 0.1 to 3.0 mg/kg and by week 6, CD4+ and CD8+ T cells in the blood had expanded clonally.

The V gene's germline CDR1 is LNHNV and CDR2 YYDKDF (reference sequence). There are 14 residues in the CDR3. Trimming pared 1 base from V and 5 bases from J, leaving 11 bases between. The chain uses TRBV15 and TRBJ1-2, with D hard to call. Sequenced here: CD4+ or CD8+ T cells sorted from blood, sampled in a trial of the OX40 agonist ivuxolimab. The sequence was obtained from an adult with an advanced solid tumor such as melanoma, head and neck, liver or kidney cancer. The CDR3 reads CATSRATPGYGYTF. DNA for the CDR3: TGTGCCACCAGCAGAGCGACCCCCGGGTATGGCTACACCTTC.